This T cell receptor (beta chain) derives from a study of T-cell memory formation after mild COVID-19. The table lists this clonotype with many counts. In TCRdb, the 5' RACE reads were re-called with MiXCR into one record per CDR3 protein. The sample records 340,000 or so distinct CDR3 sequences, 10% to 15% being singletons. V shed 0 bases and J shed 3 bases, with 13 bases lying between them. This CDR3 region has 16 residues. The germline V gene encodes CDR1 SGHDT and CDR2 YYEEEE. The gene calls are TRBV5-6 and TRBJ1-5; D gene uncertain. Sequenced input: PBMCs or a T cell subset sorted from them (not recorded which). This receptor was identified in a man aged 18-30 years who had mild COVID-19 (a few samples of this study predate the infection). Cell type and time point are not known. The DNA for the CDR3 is TGTGCCAGCAGCTTGGCCGCGGGAACACCCAATCAGCCCCAGCATTTT. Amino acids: CASSLAAGTPNQPQHF.